The following is a T cell receptor beta chain sequence with its context. Its antigen is not known. These data belong to a study of cytomegalovirus exposure and HLA in healthy donors. 60 Vbeta and 13 Jbeta primers were used in PCR. The method was immunoSEQ multiplex PCR; TCRdb's version includes in-frame clones alone and lacks a portion of them. The sample holds roughly 95,000 clones, around four fifths seen once. The study's findings and limits: Researchers reported in a later analysis that a missense DCLRE1C variant was tied to TCR beta V- and J-gene trimming. Most observed TCR sequences were rare, whereas some public TCRs were detected in many donors.

J lost 7 bases, V lost 2 bases, and 8 bases had no gene match. Germline V lookup: CDR1 MDHEN, CDR2 SYDVKM. The CDR3 extends over 16 amino acids. This chain uses TRBV28 with TRBJ2-1; 10 bases align to TRBD2. The sequenced sample consisted of PBMCs. This clonotype was obtained from a man aged 25 to 40 in good health and CMV-seropositive. CDR3 DNA: TGTGCCAGCAGTTTAGGCAGAGCGGGAGGGCTGAATGAGCAGTTCTTC. It is translated as CASSLGRAGGLNEQFF.